Below, one T cell receptor (beta chain) is given with its context. The antigen it recognizes is unknown. Qualities for individual bases were not recorded, and no much larger clone is one base off. Reads for this sample came from an Illumina HiSeq 1500. The raw public reads went through TCRdb reprocessing: fastp at Q25, MiXCR clone calling, in-frame beta chains kept. Rows with one shared CDR3 protein collapse into an entry with the most common genes and DNA. In this sample the table shows approximately 990,000 distinct CDR3 sequences, 25% to 40% of which occur a single time. Roughly 12% of the sample belongs to the ten largest clones. Sample treatment or condition, as interpreted from the label and publication: in vitro stimulation with specific CMV peptide epitopes to enrich CMV-specific T cells. The source of the sample is a study of T cell repertoires in cytomegalovirus infection (dated by TCRdb to between 2017 and 2020). Describing the broader study: The peptide stimulations were aimed at well-studied HLA-B-restricted epitopes as well as recently identified HLA-C-restricted CMV epitopes, whose presentation resists viral immunomodulation. Donor HLA type was relevant to the analysis, because carriage of CMV infection together with the matching HLA type was indicated by public TCR beta signatures. Points the paper makes about the study in general: In both this cohort and an independent roughly 400-donor cohort, the cumulative frequency of public TCR beta family members distinguished carriers of CMV infection plus the relevant HLA type. The ex vivo response was dominated by HLA-C-restricted CMV-specific TCR beta clonotypes, and the single most frequent clonotype in two of eight donors was supplied by these HLA-C-restricted clonotypes.

Here V drops 3 bases and J drops 5 bases, and the junction holds 7 bases not matched to any gene. CDR1 and CDR2 (LNHDA, SQIVND) derive from the germline V gene (reference sequence). From the cysteine up to the phenylalanine, the CDR3 has a length of 15 residues. Solely the CDR3 DNA is kept, with 45 bases framed from the first base. This specimen was cultured CD8+ T cells from PBMCs, taken from culture after CMV antigen stimulation. The sequence joins TRBV19 to TRBJ1-2, and TRBD1 matches 9 of the central bases. The clonotype was recovered from a human donor in good health (CMV status not recorded). Some clones in this sample may be carry-over from other donors' samples. The base sequence is TGTGCCAGTAGTATCTCCGACAGGGGGAATTATGGCTACACCTTC. This yields the protein CASSISDRGNYGYTF.